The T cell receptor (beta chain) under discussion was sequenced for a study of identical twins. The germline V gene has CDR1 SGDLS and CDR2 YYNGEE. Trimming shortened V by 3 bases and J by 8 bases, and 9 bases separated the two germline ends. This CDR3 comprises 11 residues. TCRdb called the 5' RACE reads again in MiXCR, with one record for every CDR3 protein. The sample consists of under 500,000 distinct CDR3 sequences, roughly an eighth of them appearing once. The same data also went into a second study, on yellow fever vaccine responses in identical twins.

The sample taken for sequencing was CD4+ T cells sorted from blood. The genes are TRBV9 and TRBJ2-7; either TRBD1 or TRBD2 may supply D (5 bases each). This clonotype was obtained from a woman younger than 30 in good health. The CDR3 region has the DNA TGTGCCAGCAGCGACCCGGGACAGCAGTACTTC. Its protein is CASSDPGQQYF.